The 10 T cell receptor beta chains presented below share a single source sample, sequenced in a study of blood T cell repertoires in COVID-19. The table came from immunoSEQ multiplex PCR; TCRdb's copy has only in-frame clones and leaves some out. The table lists some 200,000 clones, roughly 88% of them singletons, with about 4% in the top ten. Material for sequencing was PBMCs or T cells enriched from blood (not recorded which). These receptor sequences come from a woman aged 40 to 49 with acute COVID-19.

The table lists this clone with a few counts. The chain uses TRBV6-5 and TRBJ1-6, with D unclear. The CDR3 loop spans 15 amino acids. V was cut by 0 bases and J by 11 bases, with 14 bases left in between. Per germline, CDR1 MNHEY and CDR2 SVGAGI. As DNA, the CDR3 is TGTGCCAGCAGTTACTCGCTTTCGGGAGAGGCACCCCTCCACTTT. Protein: CASSYSLSGEAPLHF.

V and J are TRBV5-1 and TRBJ2-2, with 9 bases aligning to TRBD1. The CDR3 totals 19 residues. J was trimmed by 3 bases and V by 6 bases; bases with no gene match: 18. From germline, CDR1 is SGHRS and CDR2 YFSETQ. CDR3 nucleotides: TGCGCCAGCATGCTCCGACCTCAAGACAGGGGGTATGACACCGGGGAGCTGTTTTTT. This encodes CASMLRPQDRGYDTGELFF.

The V call is TRBV5-1, the J call TRBJ1-2; D unresolved. V was cut by 2 bases and J by 4 bases, with 18 bases left in between. The CDR3 consists of 16 residues. Germline lookup yields CDR1 SGHRS and CDR2 YFSETQ. The CDR3 is CASSLLPFHTAYGYTF. The CDR3 DNA sequence: TGCGCCAGCAGCTTATTACCCTTTCACACAGCCTATGGCTACACCTTC.

The chain couples TRBV4-2 to TRBJ2-2; 7 bases match TRBD2. CDR1 is LGHNA, CDR2 YNFKEQ, per germline. Trimming cost V 1 base and J 1 base; bases outside gene matches: 12. This CDR3 region has 19 residues. The CDR3 loop is CASSQGSGINTKNTGELFF. Here the CDR3 DNA reads TGTGCCAGCAGCCAAGGGAGCGGGATCAATACCAAGAACACCGGGGAGCTGTTTTTT.

This clone was recorded only once. CDR3 region: CASSFGTGFGETQYF. The CDR3 coding sequence is TGCGCCAGCAGCTTCGGGACAGGGTTCGGGGAGACCCAGTACTTC. The J gene is TRBJ2-5, the V gene TRBV5-1; TRBD1 matches 9 bases. CDR1 is SGHRS, CDR2 YFSETQ, per germline. This CDR3 spans 15 amino acids. V trimming: 2 bases; J trimming: 5 bases; junction bases outside the gene matches: 7.

The J gene is TRBJ1-1, the V gene TRBV7-9, with D possibly TRBD1 on 5 matching bases. CDR1 and CDR2 from the germline V gene are SEHNR and FQNEAQ (reference sequence). The ends were cut back, 3 bases at V and 5 bases at J, with 16 bases in the middle. The CDR3 is 15 residues long. The CDR3: CASSLSAGGKTEAFF. CDR3 coding DNA: TGTGCCAGCAGCTTGAGTGCGGGGGGAAAAACTGAAGCTTTCTTT.

This clone was detected only once. The gene calls are TRBV6-2 or TRBV6-3 and TRBJ2-5; TRBD1 might be the D (6 bases). V lost 3 bases to trimming and J lost 2 bases, with 13 bases between them. The CDR3 has 15 amino acids. The germline V gene encodes CDR1 MNHEY and CDR2 SVGEGT. The CDR3 loop reads CASSYLGGRQETQYF. DNA of the CDR3: TGTGCCAGCAGTTATCTAGGGGGTAGACAAGAGACCCAGTACTTC.

The chain combines TRBV29-1 with TRBJ1-1; a weak D match, TRBD1 (5 bases). Germline assignment: CDR1 SQVTM and CDR2 ANQGSEA. Trimming cost V 7 bases and J 7 bases, with 13 bases left between them. The CDR3 contains 11 residues. The CDR3 protein is CSARAGIEAFF. The CDR3 nucleotides are TGCAGCGCAAGAGCAGGGATTGAAGCTTTCTTT. Drawing the rest from reference TRBV29-1 and TRBJ1-1, the complete variable domain is SAVISQKPSRDICQRGTSLTIQCQVDSQVTMMFWYRQQPGQSLTLIATANQGSEATYESGFVIDKFPISRPNLTFSTLTVSNMSPEDSSIYLCSARAGIEAFFGQGTRLTVV.

V usage is TRBV19 and J usage is TRBJ1-1, with 8 bases matching TRBD1. The germline gives CDR1 LNHDA, CDR2 SQIVND (reference sequence). With 3 bases clipped from V and 5 bases from J, the junction kept 11 bases outside the gene matches. The CDR3 length is 16 residues. The CDR3 DNA reads as TGTGCCAGTAGTATGGGCAGGGGGCGGTTATTTACTGAAGCTTTCTTT. It specifies CASSMGRGRLFTEAFF.

The chain couples TRBV9 to TRBJ1-3, with D maybe TRBD1 (5 bases). Trimming removed 3 bases at V and 0 bases at J, with 10 bases between. CDR3 length: 15 residues. Germline V gene lookup returns CDR1 SGDLS and CDR2 YYNGEE. CDR3 DNA: TGTGCCAGCAGCGAAACAGGAGTCTCTGGAAACACCATATATTTT. This encodes CASSETGVSGNTIYF.